The 27 T cell receptor beta chains below all came from one sample that was sequenced in a study of CXCR3-negative and CXCR3-positive naive CD8 T cells. The libraries of TRB cDNA were prepared using 5' RACE with UMI labels. Reprocessing the 5' RACE reads, TCRdb reports a single entry for every CDR3 protein and omits DNA. The record lists 120,000 or so distinct CDR3 sequences, of which the ten most abundant hold 0.59%. General study results and limits: The study found more hydrophobic TRB CDR3s in CXCR3-positive naive cells than in CXCR3-negative naive cells.

Their target antigens are unknown. Sequenced material: naive CXCR3+ CD8+ T cells from blood. Subset: CD45RO-CCR7+CD27+CD95- naive CD8+ T cells expressing CXCR3 (TNR3+). The receptors come from a human donor in good health. Some clones in this sample may be carry-over from other donors' samples.

The chain recombines TRBV19 with TRBJ2-3; TCRdb's D call, TRBD1, is unchecked because there is no DNA. CDR1 and CDR2 from the germline V gene are LNHDA and SQIVND (reference sequence). The CDR3 runs 15 residues. This CDR3 is CASSSPGTWGDTQYF.

The genes are TRBV7-2 and TRBJ2-7; no DNA is available, so the TRBD2 call from TCRdb remains unchecked. Per the germline V gene, CDR1 is SGHTA and CDR2 is FQGNSA. The CDR3 extends over 15 amino acids. CDR3 loop: CASSSGLAGVYEQYF.

The V and J genes are TRBV10-3 and TRBJ2-1. Germline loops: CDR1 ENHRY, CDR2 SYGVKD. CDR3 length equals 11 residues. The chain's CDR3 is CAITDSHEQFF.

The chain employs TRBV2 and TRBJ2-5; with no DNA, the TCRdb D assignment of TRBD1 cannot be verified. The CDR3 consists of 14 residues. CDR1 and CDR2 (germline): SNHLY, FYNNEI. The CDR3 reads CASMGAAVQETQYF.

The V call is TRBV7-3, the J call TRBJ2-2. The germline gives CDR1 SGHTA, CDR2 FQGTGA. The CDR3 loop spans 13 amino acids. The CDR3 protein is CASSPASAGELFF.

The chain links TRBV6-6 to TRBJ1-5. Germline CDR1 and CDR2: MNHNY and SVGAGI (reference sequence). This CDR3 is built from 13 residues. CDR3 sequence: CASSYLTLEPQHF.

The chain employs TRBV4-2 and TRBJ2-1. Germline values: CDR1 LGHNA, CDR2 YNFKEQ. The CDR3 sequence is 15 residues long. CDR3: CASSPEFSSYNEQFF.

This sequence joins TRBV7-9 and TRBJ2-7. The CDR3 totals 12 residues. Looked up from germline, CDR1 is SEHNR and CDR2 is FQNEAQ (reference sequence). CDR3 sequence reads: CASSLIGPEQYF.

V usage is TRBV20-1 and J usage is TRBJ2-7; TCRdb reports TRBD1, a call that lacks DNA to check it against. The CDR3 has 14 residues. CDR1 and CDR2 from the germline V gene are DFQATT and SNEGSKA (reference sequence). This CDR3 reads CSAKGSGSTYEQYF.

The chain combines TRBV20-1 with TRBJ2-5; TCRdb calls TRBD1, which cannot be checked without DNA. The CDR3 covers 14 residues. The V gene's germline CDR1 is DFQATT and CDR2 SNEGSKA (reference sequence). CDR3 loop: CSARDPGNQETQYF.

The chain joins TRBV10-3 to TRBJ2-1. The length of the CDR3 is 11 residues. CDR1 ENHRY and CDR2 SYGVKD come from the germline V gene. The CDR3 sequence: CAISESNEQFF.

The chain uses TRBV5-6 and TRBJ1-1. The CDR3 is 13 residues long. Per the germline V gene, CDR1 is SGHDT and CDR2 is YYEEEE. The CDR3 here is CASSFRLGPEAFF.

The chain combines TRBV5-1 with TRBJ2-1; TCRdb selects TRBD2, and the lack of DNA leaves this call unchecked. The germline V gene encodes CDR1 SGHRS and CDR2 YFSETQ. The CDR3 is 16 amino acids. CDR3 amino acids: CASSFLGTSGYNEQFF.

The gene calls are TRBV19 and TRBJ1-5. From germline, CDR1 is LNHDA and CDR2 SQIVND (reference sequence). CDR3 length: 17 residues. The CDR3 protein is CASSLPAGSYSNQPQHF.

This chain links TRBV29-1 with TRBJ1-4; the TRBD1 assignment by TCRdb is unverifiable without DNA. This CDR3 comprises 13 residues. Germline V gene sequence: CDR1 SQVTM, CDR2 ANQGSEA. The CDR3 is CSAQGPNNEKLFF.

The V and J genes are TRBV6-2 or TRBV6-3 and TRBJ2-7. In germline, CDR1 is MNHEY, CDR2 SVGEGT. This CDR3 comprises 13 residues. CDR3: CASGLGDPYEQYF.

The chain is built from TRBV28 and TRBJ2-3; TCRdb's assignment of TRBD1 cannot be checked, as there is no DNA. CDR3 length: 14 amino acids. Germline lookup yields CDR1 MDHEN and CDR2 SYDVKM. CDR3 region: CASSLRDATDTQYF.

The rearrangement uses TRBV13 and TRBJ1-5; TCRdb returns TRBD1, unconfirmable since there is no DNA. The CDR3 contains 16 residues. Germline assignment: CDR1 PRHDT and CDR2 FYEKMQ (reference sequence). CDR3 in amino acids: CASSFGSGGTHQPQHF. The variable domain in full, completed from reference TRBV13 and TRBJ1-5, reads AAGVIQSPRHLIKEKRETATLKCYPIPRHDTVYWYQQGPGQDPQFLISFYEKMQSDKGSIPDRFSAQQFSDYHSELNMSSLELGDSALYFCASSFGSGGTHQPQHFGDGTRLSIL.

The J gene is TRBJ1-1, the V gene TRBV12-3 or TRBV12-4. The CDR3 covers 13 residues. CDR3 protein: CASSGPGWPEAFF.

The chain links TRBV9 to TRBJ2-7; the TCRdb call, TRBD1, lacks DNA for checking. CDR1 and CDR2 (germline): SGDLS, YYNGEE. This CDR3 has 14 residues. The CDR3 loop is CASTRATRSDEQYF.

The chain has TRBV29-1 and TRBJ1-2; TCRdb reports TRBD1, a call that lacks DNA to check it against. CDR1 is SQVTM and CDR2 is ANQGSEA in the germline V gene. This CDR3 is built from 13 residues. CDR3 residues: CSVVGTGNYGYTF.

The chain carries TRBV7-3 and TRBJ1-1; the TRBD1 assignment by TCRdb is unverifiable without DNA. The CDR3 is 14 amino acids. The V gene's germline CDR1 is SGHTA and CDR2 FQGTGA. CDR3 sequence: CASSSGQGNTEAFF.

The chain employs TRBV4-3 and TRBJ2-7; the TCRdb call, TRBD2, lacks DNA for checking. CDR1 and CDR2 from the germline V gene are LGHNA and YSLEER. The CDR3 contains 16 residues. The CDR3 spells CASSQVWTSSSYEQYF.

The V and J genes are TRBV28 and TRBJ1-1. In germline, CDR1 is MDHEN, CDR2 SYDVKM. The CDR3 runs 11 residues. The CDR3 sequence: CASRLGTEAFF.

This CDR3 is CASTLTPGQGYSYTF. This chain connects TRBV6-6 to TRBJ1-2; with no DNA, the TCRdb D assignment of TRBD1 cannot be verified. The CDR3 contains 15 residues. The germline gives CDR1 MNHNY, CDR2 SVGAGI (reference sequence).

The chain combines TRBV29-1 with TRBJ2-1; TCRdb lists TRBD1, though no DNA is available to test this call. The CDR3 has 14 amino acids. CDR1 SQVTM and CDR2 ANQGSEA come from the germline V gene. CDR3 in amino acids: CSVPQDNSYNEQFF.

This chain connects TRBV19 to TRBJ1-5. This CDR3 is 15 amino acids long. CDR1 is LNHDA and CDR2 is SQIVND in the germline V gene (reference sequence). CDR3 sequence: CASSIGGEEGQPQHF.